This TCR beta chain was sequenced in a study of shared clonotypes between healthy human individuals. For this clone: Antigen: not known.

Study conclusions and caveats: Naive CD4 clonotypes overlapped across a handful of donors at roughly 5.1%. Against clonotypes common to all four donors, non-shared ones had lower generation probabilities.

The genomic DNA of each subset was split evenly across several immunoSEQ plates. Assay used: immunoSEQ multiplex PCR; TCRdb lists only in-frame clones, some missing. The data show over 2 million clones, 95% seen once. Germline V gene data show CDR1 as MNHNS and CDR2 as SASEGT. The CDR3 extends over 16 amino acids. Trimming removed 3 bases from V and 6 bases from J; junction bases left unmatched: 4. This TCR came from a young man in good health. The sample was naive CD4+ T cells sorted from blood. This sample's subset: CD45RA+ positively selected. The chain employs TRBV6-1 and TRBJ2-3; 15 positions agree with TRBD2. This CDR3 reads CASSEGLAGGWDTQYF. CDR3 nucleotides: TGTGCCAGCAGTGAGGGACTAGCGGGAGGATGGGATACGCAGTATTTT.